This record covers a single T cell receptor (beta chain). The sample comes from a study of blood T cell repertoires in COVID-19. At the level of the study: Sites in the United States, Italy and Spain provided acute and convalescent COVID-19 samples. Sources were T cells, B-cell-depleted T cells, or PBMCs; the material itself was cDNA or gDNA.

This table comes from immunoSEQ multiplex PCR, and its TCRdb copy is limited to in-frame clones, with some not included. In the table there are about 270,000 clones, roughly nine tenths of which are singletons. The CDR3 consists of 12 residues. The V and J ends lost 4 bases and 7 bases respectively, with 10 bases between them. CDR1 SNHLY and CDR2 FYNNEI come from the germline V gene. The chain is built from TRBV2 and TRBJ1-1, with D tentatively TRBD1 (5 bases). Sequencing input: peripheral blood. The TCR was taken from a man in his fifties or sixties with acute or convalescent COVID-19. CDR3 amino acids: CASSAQGVEAFF. In DNA form, the CDR3 reads TGTGCCAGCAGTGCGCAGGGCGTTGAAGCTTTCTTT.